This TCR beta chain was recovered during a study of blood T cell repertoires in COVID-19. Study background: COVID-19 samples from acute and convalescent phases originated in the United States, Italy and Spain.

Measured with immunoSEQ multiplex PCR; TCRdb has only the in-frame clones, and not every one. Of fewer than 500,000 clones in the sample, over 75% were seen once. The germline V gene has CDR1 MNHEY and CDR2 SMNVEV (reference sequence). The CDR3 spans 15 residues. V shed 6 bases, J shed 2 bases, and the junction held 10 bases outside the gene matches. The chain is built from TRBV27 and TRBJ2-7; 7 bases are shared with TRBD1. The source of this sequence is a man in his thirties or forties who had recovered from COVID-19. Sequencing was performed on PBMCs or T cells enriched from blood (not recorded which). CDR3 loop: CASRLSGTATYEQYF. The CDR3 DNA sequence: TGTGCCAGCAGACTCTCCGGGACAGCCACCTACGAGCAGTACTTC.